This T cell receptor (beta chain) was identified during a study of OX40 agonist ivuxolimab in advanced cancers. The repertoire was sequenced with immunoSEQ multiplex PCR; TCRdb's copy has only in-frame clones and lacks some. The sample lists around 46,000 clones; about 91% were seen once. The sequencing here drew on CD4+ or CD8+ T cells sorted from blood, taken in a trial of the OX40 agonist ivuxolimab. The TCR originated in an adult with an advanced solid tumor such as melanoma, head and neck, liver or kidney cancer.

In nucleotides, the CDR3 is TGCGCCAGCAGCCAAGTCTCGGCACTAGCGGGAGAGGAATACGAGCAGTTCTTC. This translates into CASSQVSALAGEEYEQFF. This chain connects TRBV4-3 to TRBJ2-1; the match to TRBD2 covers 11 bases. V lost 1 base and J lost 10; bases outside the gene matches: 15. Germline V gene sequence: CDR1 LGHNA, CDR2 YSLEER. The CDR3 sequence is 18 residues long.